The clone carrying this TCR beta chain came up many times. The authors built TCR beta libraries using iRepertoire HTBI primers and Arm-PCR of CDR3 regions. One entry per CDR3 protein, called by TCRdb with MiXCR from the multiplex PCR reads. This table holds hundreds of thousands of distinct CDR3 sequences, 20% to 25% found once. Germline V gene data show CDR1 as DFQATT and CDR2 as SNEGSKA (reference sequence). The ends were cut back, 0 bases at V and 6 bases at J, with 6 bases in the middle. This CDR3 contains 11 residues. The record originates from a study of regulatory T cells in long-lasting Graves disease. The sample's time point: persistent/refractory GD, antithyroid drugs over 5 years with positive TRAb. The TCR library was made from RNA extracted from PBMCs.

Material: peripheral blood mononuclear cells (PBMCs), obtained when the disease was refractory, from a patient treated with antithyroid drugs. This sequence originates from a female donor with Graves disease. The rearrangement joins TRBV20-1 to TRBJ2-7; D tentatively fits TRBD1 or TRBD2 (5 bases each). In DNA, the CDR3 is TGCAGTGCTAGAGAAGGGACCGAGCAGTACTTC. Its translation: CSAREGTEQYF.